This T cell receptor (beta chain) was recovered during a study of T-cell memory formation after mild COVID-19. Germline V gene lookup returns CDR1 SGHTA and CDR2 FQGNSA. V shed 3 bases and J shed 7 bases, with 16 bases lying between them. This CDR3 region has 15 residues. Each CDR3 protein gets one entry after TCRdb re-called the 5' RACE reads with MiXCR. In the table there are approximately 400,000 distinct CDR3 sequences, less than 25% of which are singletons. The sequenced sample consisted of PBMCs or a T cell subset sorted from them (not recorded which). The receptor was isolated from an adult woman who had mild COVID-19 (a few samples of this study predate the infection). Cell type and time point are not known. The rearrangement joins TRBV7-2 to TRBJ2-1; D is perhaps TRBD2 (6 bases). The CDR3: CASSLRASVWNEQFF. As DNA, the CDR3 is TGTGCCAGCAGCTTGAGGGCTAGCGTCTGGAATGAGCAGTTCTTC.